This is a list of T cell receptor beta chains from one sample in a study of beta chain features in type 1 diabetes. This table comes from immunoSEQ multiplex PCR, and its TCRdb copy is limited to in-frame clones, with some not included. The sample holds about 710,000 clones, around 15% seen once. The sequenced material came from naive CD4+ T cells from blood. The receptors originated from a man aged 18 to 30 with type 1 diabetes. Each CDR3 is given with its conserved first and last residue. D genes are given only for firm matches. A row's size may be missing; if present it is once, few, many or a size class.

v_call: TRBV10-3
clone_size: -
d_call: -
j_call: TRBJ1-4
cdr3_nt: TGTGCCATCAGTGAGCCCGGGGAAAATGAAAAACTGTTTTTT
cdr3_aa: CAISEPGENEKLFF

v_call: TRBV11-2
clone_size: -
d_call: TRBD2
j_call: TRBJ2-3
cdr3_nt: TGTGCCAGCAGCTCGCTAGCGGGTGTGGGGTATTTT
cdr3_aa: CASSSLAGVGYF

v_call: TRBV30
clone_size: few
d_call: -
j_call: TRBJ1-4
cdr3_nt: TGTGCCTGGAGTGATGGGGCAGGGCAGGAAAAACTGTTTTTT
cdr3_aa: CAWSDGAGQEKLFF

v_call: TRBV6-6
clone_size: few
d_call: -
j_call: TRBJ2-3
cdr3_nt: TGTGCCAGCAGTTCCCCGATCGTAGCGGATACGCAGTATTTT
cdr3_aa: CASSSPIVADTQYF

v_call: TRBV7-6
clone_size: -
d_call: -
j_call: TRBJ2-5
cdr3_nt: TGTGCCAGCAGCAGGGTGGGGCAGGTTCCCCAAGAGACCCAGTACTTC
cdr3_aa: CASSRVGQVPQETQYF

v_call: TRBV5-4
clone_size: few
d_call: -
j_call: TRBJ2-2
cdr3_nt: TGTGCCAGCACCCCGGGAGCCCGCAACACCGGGGAGCTGTTTTTT
cdr3_aa: CASTPGARNTGELFF

v_call: TRBV28
clone_size: few
d_call: -
j_call: TRBJ1-1
cdr3_nt: TGTGCCAGCAAATGGTCAGCGTTGAACACTGAAGCTTTCTTT
cdr3_aa: CASKWSALNTEAFF

v_call: TRBV7-9
clone_size: -
d_call: -
j_call: TRBJ2-5
cdr3_nt: TGTGCCATTTCAACGGACACCTCTCCGGGGGAGACCCAGTACTTC
cdr3_aa: CAISTDTSPGETQYF

v_call: TRBV5-1
clone_size: -
d_call: -
j_call: TRBJ2-7
cdr3_nt: TGCGCCAGCAGCTTGGCTCACGAGCAGTACTTC
cdr3_aa: CASSLAHEQYF

v_call: TRBV2
clone_size: -
d_call: -
j_call: TRBJ1-4
cdr3_nt: TGTGCCAGCAGTGAAGAGAGGCGAACCACTAATGAAAAACTGTTTTTT
cdr3_aa: CASSEERRTTNEKLFF

v_call: TRBV7-2
clone_size: -
d_call: TRBD1
j_call: TRBJ1-2
cdr3_nt: TGTGCCAGCAGCAGGCGGGACAGGGGGCGAGAGGGCTACACCTTC
cdr3_aa: CASSRRDRGREGYTF

v_call: TRBV7-2
clone_size: few
d_call: -
j_call: TRBJ2-3
cdr3_nt: TGTGCCAGTGGTATCGCCCACACAGATACGCAGTATTTT
cdr3_aa: CASGIAHTDTQYF

v_call: TRBV27
clone_size: few
d_call: -
j_call: TRBJ1-2
cdr3_nt: TGTGCCAGCAGCCAAAGTTGGGGGGCGGCAGGCTACACCTTC
cdr3_aa: CASSQSWGAAGYTF

v_call: TRBV5-1
clone_size: few
d_call: TRBD1
j_call: TRBJ1-4
cdr3_nt: TGCGCCAGCAGGGACAGGGGGTTCACTAATGAAAAACTGTTTTTT
cdr3_aa: CASRDRGFTNEKLFF

v_call: TRBV5-1
clone_size: few
d_call: -
j_call: TRBJ2-5
cdr3_nt: TGCGCCAGCAGTAGCCAAGAGACCCAGTACTTC
cdr3_aa: CASSSQETQYF

v_call: TRBV9
clone_size: -
d_call: -
j_call: TRBJ2-2
cdr3_nt: TGTGCCAGCAGCGAAAGCTGGGTCACCGGGGAGCTGTTTTTT
cdr3_aa: CASSESWVTGELFF

v_call: TRBV30
clone_size: few
d_call: -
j_call: TRBJ1-5
cdr3_nt: TGTGCCTGGAGCCGGGGGGGGCGACAGCCCCAGCATTTT
cdr3_aa: CAWSRGGRQPQHF

v_call: TRBV5-1
clone_size: -
d_call: -
j_call: TRBJ2-7
cdr3_nt: TGCGCCAGCAGCTTGGAGGGGAGCTCCTACGAGCAGTACTTC
cdr3_aa: CASSLEGSSYEQYF

v_call: TRBV27
clone_size: -
d_call: -
j_call: TRBJ1-6
cdr3_nt: TGTGCCAGCACTAAAAGTACAGTAATCGGCAGGCCACCCCTCCACTTT
cdr3_aa: CASTKSTVIGRPPLHF

v_call: TRBV11-2
clone_size: once
d_call: TRBD1
j_call: TRBJ2-7
cdr3_nt: TGTGCCAGCAGCTTTGGGACAGGGGCTTATTACGAGCAGTACTTC
cdr3_aa: CASSFGTGAYYEQYF

v_call: TRBV14
clone_size: few
d_call: -
j_call: TRBJ1-4
cdr3_nt: TGTGCCAGCAGCCTACTACATGAAAAACTGTTTTTT
cdr3_aa: CASSLLHEKLFF

v_call: TRBV30
clone_size: few
d_call: -
j_call: TRBJ1-2
cdr3_nt: TGTGCCTGGAGGGGTCCGGGGGCAGGGGACTATGGCTACACCTTC
cdr3_aa: CAWRGPGAGDYGYTF

v_call: TRBV7-2
clone_size: few
d_call: -
j_call: TRBJ1-1
cdr3_nt: TGTGCCAGCAGAACGGTCGAGTCCCGAACTGAAGCTTTCTTT
cdr3_aa: CASRTVESRTEAFF

v_call: TRBV28
clone_size: -
d_call: -
j_call: TRBJ1-2
cdr3_nt: TGTGCCAGCAGTTTCGGGTTGTCTGGCTACACCTTC
cdr3_aa: CASSFGLSGYTF

v_call: TRBV5-4
clone_size: few
d_call: -
j_call: TRBJ1-4
cdr3_nt: TGTGCCAGTGCCGATATTAATGAAAAACTGTTTTTT
cdr3_aa: CASADINEKLFF

v_call: TRBV6-6
clone_size: few
d_call: -
j_call: TRBJ2-6
cdr3_nt: TGTGCCAGCCGTCGAGCCTTCACTGGGGCCAACGTCCTGACTTTC
cdr3_aa: CASRRAFTGANVLTF

v_call: TRBV7-2
clone_size: few
d_call: TRBD2
j_call: TRBJ2-2
cdr3_nt: TGTGCCAGCAGGCTTAAAGGGACTAGCGCCGGGGAGCTGTTTTTT
cdr3_aa: CASRLKGTSAGELFF

v_call: TRBV19
clone_size: -
d_call: -
j_call: TRBJ1-5
cdr3_nt: TGTGCCAGTGCCAGGGGAGTAAATCAGCCCCAGCATTTT
cdr3_aa: CASARGVNQPQHF

v_call: TRBV29-1
clone_size: -
d_call: -
j_call: TRBJ2-3
cdr3_nt: TGCAGCGTTGATAGGGGCGCAGCAGATACGCAGTATTTT
cdr3_aa: CSVDRGAADTQYF

v_call: TRBV7-2
clone_size: -
d_call: -
j_call: TRBJ2-6
cdr3_nt: TGTGCCAGCTTGGCTGCTGGGGCCAACGTCCTGACTTTC
cdr3_aa: CASLAAGANVLTF

v_call: TRBV11-2
clone_size: few
d_call: TRBD2
j_call: TRBJ2-1
cdr3_nt: TGTGCCAGCAGCTCCGGGACTAGCGGGACAAATGAGCAGTTCTTC
cdr3_aa: CASSSGTSGTNEQFF

v_call: TRBV30
clone_size: -
d_call: -
j_call: TRBJ1-2
cdr3_nt: TGTGCCTGGAGTGTGATTGGTGGCTACACCTTC
cdr3_aa: CAWSVIGGYTF

v_call: TRBV28
clone_size: few
d_call: -
j_call: TRBJ1-2
cdr3_nt: TGTGCCAGCAGGGGAAACTATGGCTACACCTTC
cdr3_aa: CASRGNYGYTF

v_call: TRBV9
clone_size: few
d_call: -
j_call: TRBJ2-3
cdr3_nt: TGTGCCAGCAGAGGAACTCACCTCATCAGCACAGATACGCAGTATTTT
cdr3_aa: CASRGTHLISTDTQYF

v_call: TRBV6-5
clone_size: -
d_call: TRBD2
j_call: TRBJ2-7
cdr3_nt: TGTGCCAGCAGATTACTAGCGGGAGGATACGAGCAGTACTTC
cdr3_aa: CASRLLAGGYEQYF

v_call: TRBV5-6
clone_size: once
d_call: TRBD2
j_call: TRBJ2-5
cdr3_nt: TGTGCCAGCAGCTTTGGCCGGGGGGAAGTAGAGACCCAGTACTTC
cdr3_aa: CASSFGRGEVETQYF

v_call: TRBV15
clone_size: few
d_call: -
j_call: TRBJ1-4
cdr3_nt: TGTGCCACCAGCCTGCGGTTCAATGAAAAACTGTTTTTT
cdr3_aa: CATSLRFNEKLFF

v_call: TRBV30
clone_size: -
d_call: -
j_call: TRBJ2-5
cdr3_nt: TGTGCCTGGAGTAAGGCGGGACAAGAGACCCAGTACTTC
cdr3_aa: CAWSKAGQETQYF

v_call: TRBV30
clone_size: few
d_call: TRBD1
j_call: TRBJ2-6
cdr3_nt: TGTGCCTGGAGGCGACAGGGACCCCACTCTGGGGCCAACGTCCTGACTTTC
cdr3_aa: CAWRRQGPHSGANVLTF

v_call: TRBV30
clone_size: -
d_call: TRBD1
j_call: TRBJ2-2
cdr3_nt: TGTGCCTGGAGTGTCTCGGGACAGGGGGCCGGGGAGCTGTTTTTT
cdr3_aa: CAWSVSGQGAGELFF

v_call: TRBV25-1
clone_size: -
d_call: TRBD1
j_call: TRBJ1-2
cdr3_nt: TGTGCCAGCAGTGAACCGGGACAGGGGGTTCTCGGCTACACCTTC
cdr3_aa: CASSEPGQGVLGYTF

v_call: TRBV15
clone_size: -
d_call: TRBD2
j_call: TRBJ2-5
cdr3_nt: TGTGCCACCAGCACCAAAGGATTAGCGGGATCGCGAGAGACCCAGTACTTC
cdr3_aa: CATSTKGLAGSRETQYF

v_call: TRBV30
clone_size: few
d_call: TRBD1
j_call: TRBJ2-7
cdr3_nt: TGTGCCTGGAGTGTCCTAGGACAGGGGGCCTACGAGCAGTACTTC
cdr3_aa: CAWSVLGQGAYEQYF

v_call: TRBV2
clone_size: few
d_call: -
j_call: TRBJ2-7
cdr3_nt: TGTGCCAGCATCCTCCCACGCCGGACCGGTGGGCACGAGCAGTACTTC
cdr3_aa: CASILPRRTGGHEQYF

v_call: TRBV6-1
clone_size: -
d_call: -
j_call: TRBJ1-5
cdr3_nt: TGTGCCAGCAGTGAATGGGGTAGCAATCAGCCCCAGCATTTT
cdr3_aa: CASSEWGSNQPQHF

v_call: TRBV21-1
clone_size: -
d_call: -
j_call: TRBJ1-2
cdr3_nt: TGTGCCAGCAACTTTAAGGGACGCCCATATGGCTACACCTTC
cdr3_aa: CASNFKGRPYGYTF

v_call: TRBV30
clone_size: -
d_call: -
j_call: TRBJ2-1
cdr3_nt: TGTGCCTGGTCCGGATCACGGAAGCGGGACACCTACAATGAGCAGTTCTTC
cdr3_aa: CAWSGSRKRDTYNEQFF

v_call: TRBV29-1
clone_size: few
d_call: TRBD1
j_call: TRBJ1-2
cdr3_nt: TGCAGCGTTGGCGGGGACAGGGGGCGCGTCTATGGCTACACCTTC
cdr3_aa: CSVGGDRGRVYGYTF

v_call: TRBV28
clone_size: few
d_call: -
j_call: TRBJ2-3
cdr3_nt: TGTGCCAGCAGTTTATGGGGCACAGATACGCAGTATTTT
cdr3_aa: CASSLWGTDTQYF

v_call: TRBV30
clone_size: -
d_call: TRBD1
j_call: TRBJ1-1
cdr3_nt: TGTGCCGGTTACAGGGGAAGGAACACTGAAGCTTTCTTT
cdr3_aa: CAGYRGRNTEAFF

v_call: TRBV7-2
clone_size: -
d_call: TRBD1
j_call: TRBJ1-3
cdr3_nt: TGTGCCAGCAGTAGCGACAGGGCCGCTGGAAACACCATATATTTT
cdr3_aa: CASSSDRAAGNTIYF

v_call: TRBV10-3
clone_size: few
d_call: -
j_call: TRBJ1-5
cdr3_nt: TGTGCCATCAGTGAAGGAGGGGCCAGGCAGCCCCAGCATTTT
cdr3_aa: CAISEGGARQPQHF